A single sample is the source of the 5 T cell receptor beta chains below, sequenced in a study of shared T cell receptors in the human thymus. Clones were sequenced by immunoSEQ multiplex PCR, and TCRdb holds only the in-frame ones, with some missing. The data show more than 550,000 clones, roughly 88% seen once. The same data also went into a second study, on human thymus T cells.

The sample was thymocytes. The receptors shown here come from a girl under three years old with a congenital heart defect.

The chain carries TRBV5-1 and TRBJ1-4; 7 nucleotides line up with TRBD1. CDR1 is SGHRS and CDR2 is YFSETQ in the germline V gene. The CDR3 totals 12 residues. V trimming: 0 bases; J trimming: 10 bases; junction bases outside the gene matches: 0. CDR3 sequence: CASSLDRGKLFF. In DNA form, the CDR3 reads TGCGCCAGCAGCTTGGACAGGGGAAAACTGTTTTTT. The whole variable domain, remainder taken from reference TRBV5-1 and TRBJ1-4, is KAGVTQTPRYLIKTRGQQVTLSCSPISGHRSVSWYQQTPGQGLQFLFEYFSETQRNKGNFPGRFSGRQFSNSRSEMNVSTLELGDSALYLCASSLDRGKLFFGSGTQLSVL.

This chain uses TRBV14 with TRBJ2-3; D unresolved. The germline V gene has CDR1 SGHDN and CDR2 FVKESK. Trimming shortened V by 0 bases and J by 0 bases, and 16 bases separated the two germline ends. This CDR3 has 18 amino acids. The DNA of the CDR3 is TGTGCCAGCAGCCAAGATTTAACTATCATCTCTAGCACAGATACGCAGTATTTT. It translates to CASSQDLTIISSTDTQYF.

The chain links TRBV4-3 to TRBJ2-7; 7 bases map to TRBD1. Trimming at V came to 0 bases and at J to 2 bases, leaving 7 bases not matched to a gene. The CDR3 is 16 amino acids. Germline V CDR1 and CDR2: LGHNA, YSLEER. The CDR3 is CASSQDRDRVTYEQYF. CDR3 DNA: TGCGCCAGCAGCCAAGATCGAGACAGGGTAACCTACGAGCAGTACTTC.

The chain couples TRBV28 to TRBJ2-7, with a weak D call TRBD2 (6 bases). V was pared by 8 bases and J by 6 bases, with 23 bases between. The CDR3 loop spans 15 amino acids. The germline gives CDR1 MDHEN, CDR2 SYDVKM. The CDR3, as DNA: TGTGCCAGCCCATCCCGTCCGGGGGACTTGGCCGAGCAGTACTTC. As protein: CASPSRPGDLAEQYF.

The V call is TRBV10-3, the J call TRBJ2-5; 8 bases fit TRBD1. CDR3 length: 14 residues. The J segment lost 0 bases and the V segment lost 6 bases, leaving 3 bases of the junction unmatched. Germline CDR1 is ENHRY and CDR2 is SYGVKD. The DNA for the CDR3 is TGTGCCATCAGGCCACAGGGGGACCAAGAGACCCAGTACTTC. Translated, it gives CAIRPQGDQETQYF.